This T cell receptor (beta chain) derives from a study of T cells after yellow fever vaccination (dated by TCRdb to about 2019). In terms of the full investigation: Libraries from fractions with low cell numbers were prepared with the SMART-Seq v4 Ultra Low Input RNA kit. To follow T-cell clones before and after primary and booster YFV17D yellow fever vaccination, bulk TCR alpha and beta repertoires were sequenced over time. Two healthy male donors, one aged 18 to 30 and one aged 30 to 39 years, were included in the cohort. Blood samples were taken at several timepoints before and after primary and secondary immunization, and bulk PBMC replicates and cell subsets were isolated.

The CDR3 runs 16 residues from the cysteine to the phenylalanine. This entry keeps only the CDR3 DNA: 48 bases, framed from base 1. CDR1 and CDR2 (KGHSH, LQKENI) derive from the germline V gene. V drops 3 bases and J drops 8 bases, leaving 19 bases in between. Concerning this clonotype itself: The antigen it binds to is not known. The record has no base qualities; no much larger clone is one base away.

Sample treatment or condition, as interpreted from the label and publication: live attenuated yellow fever vaccine strain. At every blood-draw timepoint, two biological replicates of bulk PBMCs were collected. A standard Ficoll-Paque protocol was used to isolate PBMCs from peripheral blood. TriZol was used to extract RNA from bulk PBMCs, CD4 and CD8 fractions, and dextramer-positive and dextramer-negative fractions. What the work shows at the level of the full study, not this receptor alone: Compared with the primary T-cell response, the secondary T-cell response was faster but weaker, reaching its peak on day 5 rather than on day 15. A small share of clonotypes was detected in both CD4 and CD8 compartments, with the overlap likely arising from convergent recombination. Because only a couple of donors were included in the study, the extent to which the findings can be generalized is limited. FACS-sorted repertoires could contain abundant contaminating clonotypes from the bulk population, so computational filtering was required. Most clones expanded after primary vaccination (approximately 97% of CD4 and 70% to 90% of CD8) were re-detected after the booster, suggesting that broad memory maintenance occurred.

TCR cDNA was made using 5'RACE template switching, a step that added a universal primer site and unique molecular identifiers. Priming for cDNA synthesis came from both the TCR alpha and TCR beta constant segments. Library amplification used two PCR steps, and the second PCR step added sample barcodes and sequencing adapters. Libraries were sequenced on Illumina HiSeq 2500 (2x100 bp) or NovaSeq (2x150 bp). The original methods were these. MIGEC handled demultiplexing of reads and collapsing into UMI consensus sequences, while MiXCR performed V(D)J alignment. Using edgeR on replicate PBMC samples, clonotypes were called vaccine-responding if FDR was below 0.01 and the log2 fold change was above 5 up to day 15. CD4 or CD8 identity was assigned to each bulk clonotype according to whether the clonotype was present at higher abundance in the sequenced CD4 repertoire or the sequenced CD8 repertoire. In TCRdb, the public reads were trimmed at Q25 with fastp and aligned with MiXCR, with productive beta chains retained. Duplicate CDR3 protein sequences are folded into a single record with the most common DNA and genes. The V and J calls were determined by TCRdb, not by the authors. The sample contains 610,000 or so distinct CDR3 sequences, roughly 12% of them found a single time. Together, the top ten hold about 15% of the sample.

The rearrangement combines TRBV18 with TRBJ1-4; TRBD1 is possibly the D segment (6 matching bases). This clonotype originated in a man under 40 who received the YFV17D yellow fever vaccine. The sequences come from PBMCs, collected on the day of the yellow fever booster vaccination. The CDR3 reads CASSPGKTGLGEKLFF. The DNA sequence follows: TGTGCCAGCTCACCCGGGAAGACAGGACTCGGGGAAAAACTGTTTTTT.